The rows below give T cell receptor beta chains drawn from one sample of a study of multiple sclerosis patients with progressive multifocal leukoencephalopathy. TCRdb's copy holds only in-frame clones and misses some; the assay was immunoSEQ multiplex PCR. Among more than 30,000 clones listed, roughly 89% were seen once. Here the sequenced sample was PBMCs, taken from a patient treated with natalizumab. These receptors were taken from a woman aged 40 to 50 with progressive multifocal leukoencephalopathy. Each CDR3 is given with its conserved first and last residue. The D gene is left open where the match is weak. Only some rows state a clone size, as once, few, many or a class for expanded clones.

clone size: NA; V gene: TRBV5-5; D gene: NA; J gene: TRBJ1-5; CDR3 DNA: TGTGCCAGCAGCTTGGGTTGGAGCGATCAGCCCCAGCATTTT; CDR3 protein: CASSLGWSDQPQHF
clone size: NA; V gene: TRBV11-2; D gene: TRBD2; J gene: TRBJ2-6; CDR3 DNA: TGTGCCAGCAGCTCCTTAGCGGGAGCATCAGGGGCCAACGTCCTGACTTTC; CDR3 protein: CASSSLAGASGANVLTF
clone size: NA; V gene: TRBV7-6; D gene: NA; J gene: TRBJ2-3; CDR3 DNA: TGTGCCAGCAGCTCCGAAACAGATACGCAGTATTTT; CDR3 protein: CASSSETDTQYF
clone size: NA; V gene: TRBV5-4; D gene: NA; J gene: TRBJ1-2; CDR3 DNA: TGTGCCAGCAGCTTGGAGGAGGGTGGCTATGGCTACACCTTC; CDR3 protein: CASSLEEGGYGYTF
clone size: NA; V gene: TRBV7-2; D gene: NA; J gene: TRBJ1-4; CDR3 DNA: TGTGCCAGCAGTGAGGATACCAATGAAAAACTGTTTTTT; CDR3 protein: CASSEDTNEKLFF
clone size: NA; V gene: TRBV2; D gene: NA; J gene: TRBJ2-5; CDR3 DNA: TGTGCCAGCCGACCTTCATCCCAAGAGACCCAGTACTTC; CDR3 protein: CASRPSSQETQYF
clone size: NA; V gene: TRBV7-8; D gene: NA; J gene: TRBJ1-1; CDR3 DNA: TGTGCCAGCAGCCCAGGGACTAACACTGAAGCTTTCTTT; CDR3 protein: CASSPGTNTEAFF
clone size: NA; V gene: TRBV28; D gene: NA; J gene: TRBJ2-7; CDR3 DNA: TGTGCCAGCACAGCGGGGCAGGGGGCCTCCTACGAGCAGTACTTC; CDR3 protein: CASTAGQGASYEQYF
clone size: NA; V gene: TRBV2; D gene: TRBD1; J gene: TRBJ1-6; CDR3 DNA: TGTGCCAGCAGCCCGACAGGGGGTAATTCACCCCTCCACTTT; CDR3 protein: CASSPTGGNSPLHF
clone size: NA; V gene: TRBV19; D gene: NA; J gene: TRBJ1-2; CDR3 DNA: TGTGCCAGTAGTATGAGGGGGGACCACTATGGCTACACCTTC; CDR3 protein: CASSMRGDHYGYTF
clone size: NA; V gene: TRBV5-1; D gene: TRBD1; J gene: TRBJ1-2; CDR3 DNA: TGCGCCAGCAGCTCCTCTGGACAGGCCTATGGCTACACCTTC; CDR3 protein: CASSSSGQAYGYTF
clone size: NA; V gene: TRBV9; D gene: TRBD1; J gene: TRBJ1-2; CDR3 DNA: TGTGCCAGCAAGGACAGGGGACAATCGGAGTATGGCTACACCTTC; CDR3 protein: CASKDRGQSEYGYTF
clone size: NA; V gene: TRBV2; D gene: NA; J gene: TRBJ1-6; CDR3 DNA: TGTGCCAGCAGTGAACACGGACCTAATTCGCCCCTCCACTTT; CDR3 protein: CASSEHGPNSPLHF
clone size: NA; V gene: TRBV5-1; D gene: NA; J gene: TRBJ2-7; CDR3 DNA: TGCGCCAGCAGCCACCGAGGGGCATCCTCGGCCTACGAGCAGTACTTC; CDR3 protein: CASSHRGASSAYEQYF
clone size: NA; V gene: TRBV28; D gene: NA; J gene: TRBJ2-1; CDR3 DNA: TGTGCCAGCAGTGCGTCTACCGATGAGCAGTTCTTC; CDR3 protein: CASSASTDEQFF
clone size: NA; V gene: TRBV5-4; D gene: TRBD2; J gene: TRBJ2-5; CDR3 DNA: TGTGCCAGCAGCCTCAGGACTAGCGGGTCCGGGGAGACCCAGTACTTC; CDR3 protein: CASSLRTSGSGETQYF
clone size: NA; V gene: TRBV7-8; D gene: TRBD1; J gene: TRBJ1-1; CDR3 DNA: TGTGCCAGCAGCGGCCCGACAGGGGGCATAGACACTGAAGCTTTCTTT; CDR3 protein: CASSGPTGGIDTEAFF
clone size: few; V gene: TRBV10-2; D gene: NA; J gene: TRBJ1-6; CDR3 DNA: TGCGCCAGCAGTGAAGAGCCAGCTATTAATTCACCCCTCCACTTT; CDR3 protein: CASSEEPAINSPLHF
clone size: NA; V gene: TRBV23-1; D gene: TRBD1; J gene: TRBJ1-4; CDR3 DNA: TGCGCCAGCAGTCAACTAATCCGGGACAGGGGTGAAAAACTGTTTTTT; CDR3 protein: CASSQLIRDRGEKLFF
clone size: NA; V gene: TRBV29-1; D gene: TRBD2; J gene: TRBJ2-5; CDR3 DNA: TGCAGCGTCGGGCGGGGAGTGGGGGGGAGAGAGACCCAGTACTTC; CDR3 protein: CSVGRGVGGRETQYF
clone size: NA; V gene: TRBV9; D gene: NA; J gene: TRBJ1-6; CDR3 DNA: TGTGCCAGCCGACCGGGGGTGGATAATTCACCCCTCCACTTT; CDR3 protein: CASRPGVDNSPLHF
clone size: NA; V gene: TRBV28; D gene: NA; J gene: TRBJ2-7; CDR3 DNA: TGTGCCAGCAGCGGTTTTGGGGCAGGAAACTATGGGGCCTACGAGCAGTACTTC; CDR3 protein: CASSGFGAGNYGAYEQYF
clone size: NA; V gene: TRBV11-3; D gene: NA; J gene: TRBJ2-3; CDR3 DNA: TGTGCCAGCAGCTTAATCGCAGATACGCAGTATTTT; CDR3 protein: CASSLIADTQYF
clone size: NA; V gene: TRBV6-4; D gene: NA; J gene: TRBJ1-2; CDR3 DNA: TGTGCCAGCCGACCCGCCGCTCAGGGTCCACTCCCAGAAAACTATGGCTACACCTTC; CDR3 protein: CASRPAAQGPLPENYGYTF
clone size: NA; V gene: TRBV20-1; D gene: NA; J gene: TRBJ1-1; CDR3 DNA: TGCAGTGCCTTACGACAAGGAAAAGCTTTCTTT; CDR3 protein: CSALRQGKAFF
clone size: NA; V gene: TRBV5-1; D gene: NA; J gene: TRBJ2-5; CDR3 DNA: TGCGCCAGCAACAGGGTAGCGGAGACCCAGTACTTC; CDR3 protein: CASNRVAETQYF
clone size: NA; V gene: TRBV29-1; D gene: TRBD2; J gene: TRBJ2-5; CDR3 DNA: TGCAGCGGCGGGCTGGGAGTGGGGGGGAGAGAGACCCAGTACTTC; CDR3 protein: CSGGLGVGGRETQYF
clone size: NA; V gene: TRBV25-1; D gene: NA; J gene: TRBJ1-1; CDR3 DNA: TGTGCCAGCAGGGCAGGGTCGGGAACTGAAGCTTTCTTT; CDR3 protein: CASRAGSGTEAFF
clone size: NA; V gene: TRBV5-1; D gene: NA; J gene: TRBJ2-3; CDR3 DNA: TGCGCCAGCAGCATTAGTCGGGGGAGAGATACGCAGTATTTT; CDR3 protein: CASSISRGRDTQYF